These 4 T cell receptor beta chains were all obtained from the same sample, sequenced in a study of identical twins. TCRdb independently ran MiXCR on the 5' RACE reads; one entry per CDR3 protein. The sample holds fewer than 450,000 distinct CDR3 sequences, around 9% seen once. The specimen was naive T cells sorted from blood. The receptors derive from a woman aged 45-60 years in good health.

This clonotype was counted only a few times. DNA of the CDR3: TGTGCCAGCTCCCGCCCGGGACTAGCGGGAGTAAGGAGGCAGTTCTTC. Its protein is CASSRPGLAGVRRQFF. This chain connects TRBV18 to TRBJ2-1; 14 bases are shared with TRBD2. This CDR3 spans 16 amino acids. Germline V lookup: CDR1 KGHSH, CDR2 LQKENI. With 6 bases clipped from V and 12 bases from J, the junction kept 13 bases outside the gene matches.

This clonotype has at least ten counts. The chain employs TRBV12-3 or TRBV12-4 and TRBJ2-1, with 9 bases identical to TRBD1. The CDR3 spans 15 residues. V shed 5 bases and J 4 bases; nucleotides not matched to a gene: 6. CDR3 protein: CASSETGGTYNEQFF. The CDR3 DNA follows: TGTGCCAGCAGTGAAACAGGGGGCACGTACAATGAGCAGTTCTTC.

This clonotype was found many times. The chain links TRBV5-1 to TRBJ2-2, with 9 bases matching TRBD1. This CDR3 has 16 amino acids. CDR1 is SGHRS and CDR2 is YFSETQ in the germline V gene. Trimming took 2 bases from V and 6 from J; bases not matched to a gene: 8. The CDR3 here is CASSLRTGVISGELFF. The CDR3 DNA reads TGCGCCAGCAGCTTAAGGACAGGGGTCATCTCCGGGGAGCTGTTTTTT.

In its sample, this clonotype was seen many times. The rearrangement links TRBV20-1 to TRBJ2-1; 10 nucleotides match TRBD2. Looked up from germline, CDR1 is DFQATT and CDR2 is SNEGSKA (reference sequence). This CDR3 has 16 amino acids. V lost 1 base to trimming and J lost 6 bases; unmatched junction nucleotides: 9. The CDR3, as DNA: TGCAGTGCTAGAGGTCCCTTTGGACTAGCGGTCAATGAGCAGTTCTTC. Translating it yields CSARGPFGLAVNEQFF.